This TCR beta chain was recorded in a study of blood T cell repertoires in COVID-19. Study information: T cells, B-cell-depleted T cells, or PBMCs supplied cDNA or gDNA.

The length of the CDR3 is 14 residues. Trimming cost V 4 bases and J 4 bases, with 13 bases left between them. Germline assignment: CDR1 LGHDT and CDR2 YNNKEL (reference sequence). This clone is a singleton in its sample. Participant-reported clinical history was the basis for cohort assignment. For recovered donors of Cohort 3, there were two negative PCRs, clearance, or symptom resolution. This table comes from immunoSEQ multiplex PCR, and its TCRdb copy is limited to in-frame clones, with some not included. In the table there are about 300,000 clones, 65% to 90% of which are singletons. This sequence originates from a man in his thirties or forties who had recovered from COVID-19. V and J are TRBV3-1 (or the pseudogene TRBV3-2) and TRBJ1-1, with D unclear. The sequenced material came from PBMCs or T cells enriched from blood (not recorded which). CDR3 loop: CASSPGDFGTEAFF. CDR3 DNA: TGTGCCAGCAGCCCCGGGGATTTCGGCACTGAAGCTTTCTTT.